The rows below give T cell receptor beta chains drawn from one sample of a study of cytomegalovirus exposure and HLA in healthy donors. The repertoire was sequenced with immunoSEQ multiplex PCR; TCRdb's copy has only in-frame clones and lacks some. This table lists 150,000 to 200,000 clones. The sequenced material came from PBMCs. These TCRs come from a man aged 25 to 40 in good health and CMV-seronegative. CDR3s include the opening cysteine and the closing phenylalanine or tryptophan. Fields, in order: D gene, J gene, V gene, CDR3 DNA, CDR3 protein. D genes are given only for firm matches.

D gene: -; J gene: TRBJ1-2; V gene: TRBV4-3; CDR3 DNA: TGCGCCAGCAGCCAAGTGGGAGGGGCACTCGGCTACACCTTC; CDR3 protein: CASSQVGGALGYTF
D gene: TRBD2; J gene: TRBJ2-3; V gene: TRBV5-1; CDR3 DNA: TGCGCCAGCAGCTTGGAACTAGCGGGGGGTACAGATACGCAGTATTTT; CDR3 protein: CASSLELAGGTDTQYF
D gene: TRBD1; J gene: TRBJ1-4; V gene: TRBV6-5; CDR3 DNA: TGTGCCAGCAGTTCTCCCCACAGGGGAATAGGAGAAAAACTGTTTTTT; CDR3 protein: CASSSPHRGIGEKLFF
D gene: -; J gene: TRBJ2-7; V gene: TRBV29-1; CDR3 DNA: TGCAGCGTATCCAGGGGTAATACCTACGAGCAGTACTTC; CDR3 protein: CSVSRGNTYEQYF
D gene: -; J gene: TRBJ1-5; V gene: TRBV27; CDR3 DNA: TGTGCCAGCAGCCGAGGAGGGGACAATCAGCCCCAGCATTTT; CDR3 protein: CASSRGGDNQPQHF
D gene: -; J gene: TRBJ2-2; V gene: TRBV10-3; CDR3 DNA: TGTGCCATCAGTGAGTCTGCAGTTAACGCCGGGGAGCTGTTTTTT; CDR3 protein: CAISESAVNAGELFF
D gene: TRBD1; J gene: TRBJ2-3; V gene: TRBV29-1; CDR3 DNA: TGCAGCGTTGAAGAATCGGACAGGCAAGTAATGGATACGCAGTATTTT; CDR3 protein: CSVEESDRQVMDTQYF
D gene: TRBD2; J gene: TRBJ2-1; V gene: TRBV25-1; CDR3 DNA: TGTGCCAGCAGGGGGAATAGCGGGAGAGGTAACAATGAGCAGTTCTTC; CDR3 protein: CASRGNSGRGNNEQFF
D gene: TRBD2; J gene: TRBJ2-7; V gene: TRBV13; CDR3 DNA: TGTGCCAGCAGCTTAGGCCGCGGGGGAGCGGTGTACGAGCAGTACTTC; CDR3 protein: CASSLGRGGAVYEQYF
D gene: TRBD1; J gene: TRBJ1-2; V gene: TRBV9; CDR3 DNA: TGTGCCAGCAGCGTTACAGGGGACTTTGACTATGGCTACACCTTC; CDR3 protein: CASSVTGDFDYGYTF
D gene: TRBD2; J gene: TRBJ2-1; V gene: TRBV7-8; CDR3 DNA: TGTGCCAGCAGCCCCTGGGGGGGAGCGGGGGGTAACAATGAGCAGTTCTTC; CDR3 protein: CASSPWGGAGGNNEQFF
D gene: -; J gene: TRBJ2-3; V gene: TRBV29-1; CDR3 DNA: TGCAGCGTTGAGGATAGCGGTTCCACAGATACGCAGTATTTT; CDR3 protein: CSVEDSGSTDTQYF
D gene: TRBD2; J gene: TRBJ2-7; V gene: TRBV11-2; CDR3 DNA: TGTGCCAGCAGCTTCCTACTAGCGGGAGCCTACGAGCAGTACTTC; CDR3 protein: CASSFLLAGAYEQYF